The 12 T cell receptor beta chains presented below share a single source sample, sequenced in a study of chemoradiotherapy in HPV16-positive cancers. Method: immunoSEQ multiplex PCR; TCRdb's copy keeps in-frame clones and lacks some. The sample records over a thousand clones, 92% being singletons. The sample here was tumor tissue, taken from a patient who underwent chemoradiotherapy. The receptors stem from a human donor with HPV-associated anogenital cancer.

The chain has TRBV28 and TRBJ2-5, with D perhaps given as TRBD1 or TRBD2 (5 bases each). Germline V gene data show CDR1 as MDHEN and CDR2 as SYDVKM. CDR3 size: 15 residues. V lost 5 bases, J lost 1 base, and 14 bases lay in between. Written as DNA, the CDR3 is TGTGCCAGCAGTGATCTGGGGGTACTCCAAGAGACCCAGTACTTC. Translation: CASSDLGVLQETQYF.

The rearrangement links TRBV27 to TRBJ1-6; D is ambiguous. CDR1 and CDR2 from the germline V gene are MNHEY and SMNVEV (reference sequence). Trimming stripped 5 bases from V and 3 bases from J, with 14 bases between. The CDR3 totals 16 residues. The DNA for the CDR3 is TGTGCCAGCAGTCCTCTCTCGTCCATCTATAATTCACCCCTCCACTTT. Its translation is CASSPLSSIYNSPLHF.

This clone came up once. V is TRBV2 and J is TRBJ1-1; D is unresolved. This CDR3 has 13 residues. Trimming left V 4 bases short and J 5 bases short, with 11 bases between. Germline-derived CDR1 and CDR2 are SNHLY and FYNNEI. The CDR3 DNA sequence: TGTGCCAGCAGTGTGCCTTCGGGGACTGAAGCTTTCTTT. Encoded protein: CASSVPSGTEAFF.

V and J are TRBV27 and TRBJ1-1; TRBD1 agrees at 8 bases. CDR3 length: 14 residues. The junction had 8 bases not matched to a gene; V was cut back by 5 bases and J by 6 bases. Germline V gene lookup returns CDR1 MNHEY and CDR2 SMNVEV (reference sequence). The DNA of the CDR3 is TGTGCCAGCAGTCTAGGGACAGGTCTCGCTGAAGCTTTCTTT. The encoded protein is CASSLGTGLAEAFF.

V is TRBV6-5 and J is TRBJ2-7, with 10 bases identical to TRBD2. J gave up 6 bases and V 6 bases, and 8 bases lay outside the gene matches. Germline V gene sequence: CDR1 MNHEY, CDR2 SVGAGI. The CDR3 is made up of 14 amino acids. CDR3 DNA: TGTGCCAGCAGCCGTAGCGGGAGGTCGGGCGAGCAGTACTTC. Its protein is CASSRSGRSGEQYF.

The V gene is TRBV5-1, the J gene TRBJ2-6, with D unclear. Germline assignment: CDR1 SGHRS and CDR2 YFSETQ. The CDR3 is 13 amino acids. The V end lost 0 bases, the J end lost 3 bases, and 1 base lay between the germline ends. The CDR3: CASSLDGANVLTF. The CDR3 DNA reads as TGCGCCAGCAGCTTGGATGGGGCCAACGTCCTGACTTTC.

This clone was observed once. This chain joins TRBV6-6 and TRBJ1-5; possible D gene TRBD1, 5 bases. V was pared by 2 bases and J by 6 bases, with 8 bases between. The CDR3 runs to 13 residues. Germline CDR1 MNHNY, CDR2 SVGAGI (reference sequence). This chain's CDR3 is CASSYGGVQPQHF. CDR3 nucleotide sequence: TGTGCCAGCAGTTACGGGGGGGTTCAGCCCCAGCATTTT.

This clone was recorded only once. V usage is TRBV28 and J usage is TRBJ2-3; TRBD2 matches 7 bases. The V gene's germline CDR1 is MDHEN and CDR2 SYDVKM. This CDR3 contains 17 residues. V was clipped by 6 bases and J by 4 bases; unmatched bases: 16. DNA for the CDR3: TGTGCCAGCAGCTCAAGGGGAGGGCGCGGTTTAGCAGATACGCAGTATTTT. Its translation: CASSSRGGRGLADTQYF.

V usage is TRBV5-1 and J usage is TRBJ2-7; D not certain. V was clipped by 3 bases and J by 4 bases, with 17 bases between them. This CDR3 has 15 amino acids. Looked up from germline, CDR1 is SGHRS and CDR2 is YFSETQ. CDR3 sequence (DNA): TGCGCCAGCAGCTCTGCGCCACAGATTATATACGAGCAGTACTTC. It specifies CASSSAPQIIYEQYF.

This clone turned up a few times. The gene calls are TRBV11-2 and TRBJ1-1; possible D gene TRBD1, 5 bases. V lost 3 bases to trimming and J lost 6 bases, with 8 bases between them. The CDR3 is made up of 12 amino acids. Germline V CDR1 and CDR2: SGHAT, FQNNGV. For the CDR3, the DNA is TGTGCCAGCAGCTTCGGGGGGGCTGAAGCTTTCTTT. This sequence encodes CASSFGGAEAFF.

This rearrangement joins TRBV18 to TRBJ1-2; 7 bases are shared with TRBD1. Germline CDR1 and CDR2: KGHSH and LQKENI. Germline trimming cut 3 bases from V and 0 bases from J; bases unmatched to any gene: 10. The CDR3 sequence is 17 residues long. CDR3 amino acids: CASSPRTGANANYGYTF. Here the CDR3 DNA reads TGTGCCAGCTCACCCCGGACAGGCGCCAATGCTAACTATGGCTACACCTTC.

The gene calls are TRBV5-1 and TRBJ1-4, with D possibly TRBD1 on 6 matching bases. Germline CDR1 SGHRS, CDR2 YFSETQ. The CDR3 sequence is 15 residues long. With 4 bases removed from V and 6 bases from J, the gap between germline ends came to 16 bases. The CDR3 DNA is TGCGCCAGCAGCGCGACAGGCGGCGACTATGAAAAACTGTTTTTT. The encoded protein is CASSATGGDYEKLFF.